This T cell receptor beta chain is from a study of beta chain features in type 1 diabetes. Whole-study results and caveats: VDJ junctions from type 1 diabetes patients carried fewer insertions and larger deletions. Any HLA-type effect on TCRB rearrangement remained unresolved here. Among patients, naive, central memory and Treg TCRB repertoires appeared more similar than among healthy donors.

The collection from each donor was one heparinised blood draw averaging around 120 mL. Every isolated RNA sample was fully reverse transcribed, so sequencing captured expressed TCRB transcripts. Only in-frame clones appear in the TCRdb table, and some are missing; sequencing was by immunoSEQ multiplex PCR. The sample shows about 930,000 clones, about a sixth of them seen only once. This clone occurred a few times. Its cognate antigen is unknown. The sequence was collected from a woman between 18 and 29 years old in good health. The sample consisted of naive CD4+ T cells from blood.

The CDR3 loop is CASRPGQFVYEQYF. As DNA, the CDR3 is TGTGCCAGCAGACCTGGACAGTTCGTCTACGAGCAGTACTTC. This sequence joins TRBV28 and TRBJ2-7; perhaps TRBD1 as D (6 bases). Trimming cost V 6 bases and J 3 bases, with 15 bases left between them. CDR1 and CDR2 from the germline V gene are MDHEN and SYDVKM. The CDR3 runs to 14 residues. Full variable domain (outside the CDR3, taken from reference TRBV28 and TRBJ2-7): DVKVTQSSRYLVKRTGEKVFLECVQDMDHENMFWYRQDPGLGLRLIYFSYDVKMKEKGDIPEGYSVSREKKERFSLILESASTNQTSMYLCASRPGQFVYEQYFGPGTRLTVT.